Detailed here is one TCR beta chain. In its sample, this clone comes out as medium-sized (0.01 to 0.1%). No cognate antigen has been identified for it. Per-base qualities were not stored, and no clone one base away is much larger. The germline V gene (reference sequence) yields DFQATT for CDR1 and SNEGSKA for CDR2. For this chain, trimming is 2 bases at the V end and 2 bases at the J end, and the number of junction bases without a gene match is 3. From its cysteine to its phenylalanine, the CDR3 spans 15 amino acids. Of all the DNA, just the CDR3 is kept, 45 bases in frame from base 1. Receptor amplification or capture employed PCR. The sequencer was an Illumina HiSeq 4000. The TCR beta-chain CDR3 region of each patient was profiled by high-throughput sequencing. In the source study's methods: A classifier to discriminate distant-metastatic papillary thyroid cancer patients was built from CDR3 differences across clinicopathological groups. The Shannon index was used to assess repertoire diversity, and the Morisita-Horn index was used to assess tumor-blood repertoire similarity. Starting from the raw public reads, TCRdb applied fastp trimming at Q25, assembled clones with MiXCR and retained in-frame beta chains. The V and J calls come from TCRdb's annotation, not from the publication. The sample table holds tens of thousands of clones, of which 20% were seen once. Together, the top ten hold roughly 4.5% of the sample.

Before undergoing thyroid surgery, none of the patients had been given any kind of treatment. The study retrospectively analysed patient clinical samples collected from the early 2010s to the late 2010s using T-cell receptor beta sequencing. These data belong to a study of metastatic and nonmetastatic thyroid tumors (TCRdb year 2020). Regarding the complete study: Repertoires from peripheral blood and from tumor or nodule tissue samples of malignant and benign thyroid patients were compared.

The study at large found these results: TCR beta diversity was reported as significantly higher in malignant tumors than in benign nodules, in both blood and tumor samples.

Sequenced: adjacent normal tissue. This receptor chain uses TRBV20-1 and TRBJ2-7; TRBD2 agrees with 13 junctional bases. The TCR originated in a female donor with papillary thyroid cancer or a benign thyroid nodule (not recorded which). Some clones in this sample may be carry-over from other donors' samples. The CDR3 is CSARYGTSGTYEQYF. The sequenced DNA: TGCAGTGCTAGATACGGGACTAGCGGGACCTACGAGCAGTACTTC.